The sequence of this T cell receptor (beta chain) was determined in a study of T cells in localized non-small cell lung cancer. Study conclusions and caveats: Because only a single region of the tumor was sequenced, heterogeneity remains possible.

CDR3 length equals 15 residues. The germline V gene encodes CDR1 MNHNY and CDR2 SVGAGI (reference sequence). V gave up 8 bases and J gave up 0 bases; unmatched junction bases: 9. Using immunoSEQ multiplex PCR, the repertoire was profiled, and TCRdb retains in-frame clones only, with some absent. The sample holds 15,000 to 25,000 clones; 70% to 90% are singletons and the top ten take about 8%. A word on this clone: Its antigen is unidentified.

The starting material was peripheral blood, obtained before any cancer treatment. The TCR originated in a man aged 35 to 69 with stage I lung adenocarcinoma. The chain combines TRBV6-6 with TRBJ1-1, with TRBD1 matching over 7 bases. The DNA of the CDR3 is TGTGCCAGCGTCAACTCCAGGGGGATGAACACTGAAGCTTTCTTT. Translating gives CASVNSRGMNTEAFF.